The source of this T cell receptor beta chain is a study of cytomegalovirus exposure and HLA in healthy donors. The method was immunoSEQ multiplex PCR; TCRdb's version includes in-frame clones alone and lacks a portion of them. The data hold approximately 190,000 clones, with roughly 82% observed a single time. Regarding this clone: Its antigen remains unknown.

Broader study findings: The classifier reportedly diagnosed cytomegalovirus status with high sensitivity and specificity. Despite most TCR sequences being rare, some public TCRs occurred in many donors. The authors listed 150 to 200 TCR beta chains as cytomegalovirus-associated. Among the CMV-associated chains, three were confirmed in vitro as specific for CMV antigens.

The clonotype was recovered from a man aged 18 to 35 in good health and CMV-seropositive. The material sequenced was PBMCs.

The CDR3, as DNA: TGTGCCAGCAGCACTTACCCGACGATGACAGGGAACACCGGGGAGCTGTTTTTT. Residues: CASSTYPTMTGNTGELFF. The chain is built from TRBV5-6 and TRBJ2-2; D might be TRBD1 (6 bases). Germline CDR1 is SGHDT and CDR2 is YYEEEE. Trimming removed 4 bases from V and 1 base from J, with 20 bases in between. The CDR3 runs to 18 residues.